The entry that follows covers one T cell receptor (beta chain) sequence. The protocol was immunoSEQ multiplex PCR, while the TCRdb copy is restricted to in-frame clones and leaves out a portion. In the table there are around 50,000 clones, approximately 95% of which are singletons. The CDR3 sequence is 16 residues long. V lost 4 bases to trimming and J lost 6 bases; unmatched junction nucleotides: 7. Germline V gene lookup returns CDR1 KGHDR and CDR2 SFDVKD. Specimen: PBMCs. This chain links TRBV24-1 with TRBJ2-1; 11 nucleotides line up with TRBD2. This clonotype was sampled from a middle-aged man with rheumatoid arthritis. CDR3 residues: CATSDTSGGIGNEQFF. The CDR3 nucleotides read TGTGCCACCAGTGACACTAGCGGGGGCATCGGCAATGAGCAGTTCTTC.